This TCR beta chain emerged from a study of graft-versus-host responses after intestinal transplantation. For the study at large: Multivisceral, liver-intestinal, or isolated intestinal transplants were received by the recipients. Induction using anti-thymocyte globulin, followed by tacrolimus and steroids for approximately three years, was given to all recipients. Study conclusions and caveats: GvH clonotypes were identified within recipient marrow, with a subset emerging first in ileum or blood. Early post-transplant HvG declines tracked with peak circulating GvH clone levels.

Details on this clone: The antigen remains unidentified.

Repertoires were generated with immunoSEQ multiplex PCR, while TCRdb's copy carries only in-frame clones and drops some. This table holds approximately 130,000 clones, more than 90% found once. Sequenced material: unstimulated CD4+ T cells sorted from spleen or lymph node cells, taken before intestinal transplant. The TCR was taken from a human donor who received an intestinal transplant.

DNA of the CDR3: TGTGCCAGCAGTGAGGACATTATTGACTACGAGCAGTACTTC. Its translation: CASSEDIIDYEQYF. This sequence joins TRBV25-1 and TRBJ2-7, with D possibly TRBD1 on 5 matching bases. Trimming pared 3 bases from V and 3 bases from J, leaving 12 bases between. Germline loops: CDR1 MGHDK, CDR2 SYGVNS. The CDR3 runs to 14 residues.